What follows describes a single T cell receptor beta chain. It lacks a known antigen. Base qualities are missing; no much larger clone stands one base away. The sample belongs to a study of T cell responses to AZD1222 COVID-19 vaccine (dated by TCRdb to the early 2020s). For the study in its entirety: AZD1222 recipients whose second dose came at about 4 weeks and those whose second dose came at about 12 weeks were combined into one group, since spike-specific TCR depth and breadth did not differ between the two schedules. A total of 233 trial participants underwent TCR sequencing, of whom some 210 received two doses of AZD1222 and around 25 received two doses of the MenACWY control vaccine. Trial participants were enrolled by age into 18-55, 56-69 and 70-plus year subgroups, with around 150, 28 and 57 TCR-sequenced participants respectively. General study outcomes and caveats: After two AZD1222 doses, spike-specific TCR breadth and depth were significantly higher than at day 0 and than in MenACWY recipients. Participants were mostly white British and included more females than males, and it was suggested by the authors that clonal diversity may have been underestimated. Conclusions about previously exposed vaccinees are limited because only six or seven AZD1222 recipients were SARS-CoV-2 seropositive at baseline. Epitopes outside the regions mutated in the B.1.351 and B.1.1.7 variants were reportedly recognized by nearly half of the unique spike-specific TCRs. The whole spike protein was spanned by vaccine-associated CD4 TCRs, and dominant responses were seen in regions 160-218 and 743-854. The 56-69-year group was small, and its depth increase did not reach significance, likely because of low power. No day 14 peak-response samples were available, so repertoires were characterized only after the peak T cell response.

CDR1 SGDLS and CDR2 YYNGEE were looked up in the germline V gene. Trimming takes 0 bases from V and 5 bases from J, and the germline ends sit 8 bases apart. The CDR3 has 13 amino acids, counting the end cysteine and phenylalanine. Only CDR3 DNA is held: 39 bases, read in frame from base 1. Reading the label with the study, this specimen's time point is: baseline before first vaccination. Vaccinee samples came from UK trials COV001 and COV002, including a single-blind randomized controlled phase 2/3 trial of AZD1222 (ChAdOx1 nCoV-19) in healthy adults. Trial participant PBMC samples were collected at day 0 and day 28 after the second dose for TCRbeta chain sequencing. The CDR3 regions of human TCRbeta chains were analyzed by immunosequencing. Processing in the source paper ran as follows. TCRs in the repertoires were matched against a reference library of SARS-CoV-2-specific TCRs that had been generated with the MIRA antigen-specificity platform. Breadth meant the fraction of unique TCRs that were SARS-CoV-2-associated, whereas depth meant the fraction of total T cells that were SARS-CoV-2-associated. Using the MIRA data, each spike-specific TCR was assigned both to the spike region to which the TCR was reactive and to a CD4 or CD8 class. Log10-transformed breadth and depth values were compared by one-way ANOVA with Sidak's multiple comparisons tests. Held by TCRdb, this immuneACCESS table contains in-frame sequences only and omits some clones. Under half of the omission traces to an unresolved V gene where checked; the cause of the rest is unknown. That table is the source of V, J and clone size, and D and trimming were worked out from the DNA. For this sample there are tens of thousands of clones; around 80% appear just once. 9% to 13% of the sample rests with the top ten.

The sequenced sample was peripheral blood, obtained on day 0 of AZD1222 vaccination. This sequence originates from an adult in good health. In this chain, TRBV9 is recombined with TRBJ1-1; the D gene is unclear. The bases read TGTGCCAGCAGCGTAGAAGGGTGGACTGAAGCTTTCTTT. It translates to CASSVEGWTEAFF.